The 2 T cell receptor beta chains below all came from one sample that was sequenced in a study of cytomegalovirus exposure and HLA in healthy donors. The PCR employed 60 Vbeta primers together with 13 Jbeta primers. Only in-frame clones appear in the TCRdb table, and some are missing; sequencing was by immunoSEQ multiplex PCR. The sample includes 150,000 to 200,000 clones, over 75% of them seen just once. The sequencing sample was made of PBMCs. The receptors shown here come from a woman aged 45-65 years in good health and CMV-seropositive.

The table lists this clone with a count of one. The gene calls are TRBV6-5 and TRBJ2-7; D remains unclear. This CDR3 is built from 15 residues. The germline CDR1 and CDR2 sequences are MNHEY and SVGAGI. V lost 6 bases and J lost 0, with 15 bases in between. In nucleotides, the CDR3 is TGTGCCAGCAGAGCAGCCTACCGGAGCTCCTACGAGCAGTACTTC. Encoded protein: CASRAAYRSSYEQYF.

V gene TRBV6-6 combines with J gene TRBJ1-3, with a tentative D call TRBD1 (5 bases). The germline gives CDR1 MNHNY, CDR2 SVGAGI (reference sequence). Trimming removed 2 bases at V and 2 bases at J, with 13 bases between. The length of the CDR3 is 16 residues. The CDR3 DNA sequence: TGTGCCAGCAGTTACGCAACAGGTCGCACTGGAAACACCATATATTTT. Translation: CASSYATGRTGNTIYF.